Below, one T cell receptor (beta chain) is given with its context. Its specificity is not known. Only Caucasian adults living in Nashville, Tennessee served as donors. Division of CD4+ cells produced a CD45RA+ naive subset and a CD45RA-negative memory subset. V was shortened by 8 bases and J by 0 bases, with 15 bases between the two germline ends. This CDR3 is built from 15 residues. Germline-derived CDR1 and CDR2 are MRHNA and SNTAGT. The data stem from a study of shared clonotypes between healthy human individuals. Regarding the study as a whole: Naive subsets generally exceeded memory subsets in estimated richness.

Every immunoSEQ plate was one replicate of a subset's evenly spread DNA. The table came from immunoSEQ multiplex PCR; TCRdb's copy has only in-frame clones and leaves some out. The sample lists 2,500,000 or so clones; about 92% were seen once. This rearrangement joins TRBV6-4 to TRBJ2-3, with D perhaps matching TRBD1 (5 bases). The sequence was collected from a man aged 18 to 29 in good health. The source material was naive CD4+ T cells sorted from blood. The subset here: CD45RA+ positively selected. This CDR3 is CASSPRQTSTDTQYF. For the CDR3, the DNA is TGTGCCAGCTCACCCAGACAGACCAGCACAGATACGCAGTATTTT.